This paragraph covers one T cell receptor (beta chain) sequence. The antigen remains unidentified. CDR1 and CDR2 from the germline V gene are SGHRS and YFSETQ. The CDR3 length is 14 residues. Losses at the gene ends were 7 bases for V and 6 bases for J; bases not matched to a gene: 11. The authors ran a second PCR of roughly 7 to 11 cycles using a sample-barcoded 5' primer and a J-beta primer mix. Through a template-switch adaptor with 12 random nucleotides, each cDNA molecule received a tag. Via MiXCR, TCRdb re-called the 5' RACE reads, giving one row per CDR3 protein. Here the sample spans about 830,000 distinct CDR3 sequences, 58% being singletons. This sample stems from a study of blood T cells in healthy people across ages. General observations from the study: Researchers said unsorted PBMCs prevented a conclusive naive versus antigen-experienced comparison.

The TCR was taken from a man aged 25 to 45 in good health. Sequencing was done on a sample of blood. The rearrangement links TRBV5-1 to TRBJ2-3; 7 nucleotides agree with TRBD2. CDR3 nucleotide sequence: TGCGCCAGCGGCCCCGGGGGGAGGCTGGATACGCAGTATTTT. Translating it yields CASGPGGRLDTQYF.